Many counts were recorded for the clone carrying this T cell receptor (beta chain). Its antigen remains unknown. The junction departs from the called germline gene at one end, perhaps through a read error. The sample originates from a study of early T cells in non-severe SARS-CoV-2 infection. Overall study context: Investigators sequenced bulk RNA drawn from unsorted whole blood, and chains remained unpaired.

The CDR3 is made up of 16 amino acids. Per the germline V gene, CDR1 is SGHVS and CDR2 is FNYEAQ. Individual cDNA molecules were tagged with unique molecular identifiers. One entry per CDR3 protein results from TCRdb running MiXCR on the 5' RACE reads. The sample consists of about 30,000 distinct CDR3 sequences, 6.6% of them appearing once. Findings of the study overall: The matching step, a VDJdb search, favored anti-spike CD8 responses and missed private and CD4 specificities.

Sequencing used whole blood. The gene calls are TRBV7-6 and TRBJ2-4, with unresolved D. This receptor was taken from an adult who was a healthcare worker with PCR-confirmed SARS-CoV-2 infection or an uninfected control (not recorded which). The CDR3 reads CASSFNPDAARNIQYF. CDR3 in DNA: TGTGCCAGCAGCTTCAACCCCGACGCGGCCAGAAACATTCAGTACTTC.